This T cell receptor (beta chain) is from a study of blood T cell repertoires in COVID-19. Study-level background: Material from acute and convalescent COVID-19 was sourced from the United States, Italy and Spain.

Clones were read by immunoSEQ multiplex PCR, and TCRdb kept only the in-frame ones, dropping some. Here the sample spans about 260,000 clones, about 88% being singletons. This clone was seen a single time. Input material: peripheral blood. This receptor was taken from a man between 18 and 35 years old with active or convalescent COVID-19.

The CDR3 region has the DNA TGTGCCAGCAGTTATATGCAGGGGGACTATGGCTACACCTTC. Translating it yields CASSYMQGDYGYTF. This chain connects TRBV6-5 to TRBJ1-2; 7 bases are a match to TRBD1. The junction had 4 bases not matched to a gene; V was cut back by 3 bases and J by 3 bases. This CDR3 region has 14 residues. The V gene's germline CDR1 is MNHEY and CDR2 SVGAGI.